This T cell receptor (beta chain) was sequenced in a study of shared clonotypes between healthy human individuals. Assay used: immunoSEQ multiplex PCR; TCRdb lists only in-frame clones, some missing. The data contain roughly 1 million clones, about 70% of them seen just once; the ten biggest clones take up about 1.5%. The V gene end was trimmed by 6 bases and the J gene end by 7 bases; junction bases not matched to a gene: 15. The CDR3 has 15 amino acids. Germline V gene lookup returns CDR1 GTSNPN and CDR2 SVGIG (reference sequence). This chain uses TRBV30 with TRBJ2-7; 10 bases line up with TRBD1. The sequenced sample was memory CD4+ T cells sorted from blood. Subset denoted: CD45RA-negative fraction. The TCR originated in a man younger than 35 in good health. DNA of the CDR3: TGTGCCTGTCGTCCCCTGGGACAGGGGAGTCCGGAGCAGTACTTC. Protein product: CACRPLGQGSPEQYF.